Below are 9 T cell receptor beta chains sequenced from a single sample in a study of blood T cell repertoires in COVID-19. The assay was immunoSEQ multiplex PCR, and TCRdb's table has in-frame clones only and misses some. The table has about 110,000 clones, 65% to 90% seen once. Material: peripheral blood. These TCRs come from a woman aged 60-75 years with acute or convalescent COVID-19.

The chain links TRBV19 to TRBJ1-1, with D possibly matching TRBD1 (5 bases). V lost 4 bases to trimming and J lost 1 base, with 13 bases between them. Germline V CDR1 and CDR2: LNHDA, SQIVND (reference sequence). The CDR3 is 15 residues long. DNA for the CDR3: TGTGCCAGTAGTAAGACAGTAGTGGGGAACACTGAAGCTTTCTTT. It codes for CASSKTVVGNTEAFF. The variable domain in full, with the rest retrieved from reference TRBV19 and TRBJ1-1, is DGGITQSPKYLFRKEGQNVTLSCEQNLNHDAMYWYRQDPGQGLRLIYYSQIVNDFQKGDIAEGYSVSREKKESFPLTVTSAQKNPTAFYLCASSKTVVGNTEAFFGQGTRLTVV.

The chain is built from TRBV19 and TRBJ1-6, with 9 bases that match TRBD1. Germline V gene lookup returns CDR1 LNHDA and CDR2 SQIVND (reference sequence). This CDR3 is built from 17 residues. The V segment lost 3 bases and the J segment 8 bases; nucleotides outside the gene matches: 11. This CDR3 is CASSILNRGRDDSPLHF. CDR3 sequence (DNA): TGTGCCAGTAGTATTCTGAACAGGGGGCGCGACGATTCACCCCTCCACTTT.

This chain uses TRBV7-2 with TRBJ2-2; 7 bases map to TRBD1. V lost 6 bases, J lost 2 bases, and 9 bases stayed unmatched. This CDR3 has 16 residues. Germline V lookup: CDR1 SGHTA, CDR2 FQGNSA. The CDR3 spells CASRETGVTNTGELFF. The CDR3 DNA follows: TGTGCCAGCAGAGAAACAGGGGTAACTAACACCGGGGAGCTGTTTTTT.

A single count supports this clone. The chain couples TRBV24-1 to TRBJ1-5; D perhaps matches TRBD1 (5 bases). V was cut by 5 bases and J by 6 bases, with 13 bases left in between. This CDR3 region has 14 residues. Looked up from germline, CDR1 is KGHDR and CDR2 is SFDVKD. The CDR3 loop reads CATSGPRVGQPQHF. The CDR3 DNA sequence: TGTGCCACCAGTGGACCCAGGGTAGGTCAGCCCCAGCATTTT.

The chain uses TRBV10-3 and TRBJ1-5, with TRBD1 as a possible D gene (6 bases). Germline CDR1 reads ENHRY; CDR2 reads SYGVKD. V lost 9 bases and J lost 6, with 15 bases in between. This CDR3 contains 13 residues. CDR3 protein: CAISTGGGQPQHF. In DNA form, the CDR3 reads TGTGCCATATCGACAGGCGGGGGTCAGCCCCAGCATTTT.

The CDR3: CASSLWQGGRGEQFF. In DNA, the CDR3 is TGTGCCAGCAGCTTGTGGCAGGGGGGACGCGGTGAGCAGTTCTTC. The chain links TRBV5-6 to TRBJ2-1; D perhaps matches TRBD1 (7 bases). CDR1 is SGHDT and CDR2 is YYEEEE in the germline V gene. V was clipped by 1 base and J by 9 bases, with 17 bases between them. This CDR3 comprises 15 residues.

This clone appeared many times. The V call is TRBV7-9, the J call TRBJ1-4; D call uncertain. The CDR3 consists of 15 residues. Trimming shortened V by 7 bases and J by 4 bases, and 16 bases separated the two germline ends. Germline CDR1 reads SEHNR; CDR2 reads FQNEAQ (reference sequence). The CDR3: CASTLDGGFNEKLFF. DNA for the CDR3: TGTGCCAGCACCCTGGACGGAGGGTTTAATGAAAAACTGTTTTTT. The whole variable domain, remainder taken from reference TRBV7-9 and TRBJ1-4, is DTGVSQNPRHKITKRGQNVTFRCDPISEHNRLYWYRQTLGQGPEFLTYFQNEAQLEKSRLLSDRFSAERPKGSFSTLEIQRTEQGDSAMYLCASTLDGGFNEKLFFGSGTQLSVL.

The J gene is TRBJ2-3, the V gene TRBV27; perhaps TRBD1 as D (6 bases). Germline V gene data show CDR1 as MNHEY and CDR2 as SMNVEV (reference sequence). The CDR3 loop spans 14 amino acids. The ends were cut back, 10 bases at V and 2 bases at J, with 16 bases in the middle. CDR3 sequence (DNA): TGTGCCACCTCCCGTGGGGGCGACACAGATACGCAGTATTTT. It is translated as CATSRGGDTDTQYF.

The chain couples TRBV29-1 to TRBJ2-3; D ambiguous. The CDR3 consists of 10 residues. The germline CDR1 and CDR2 sequences are SQVTM and ANQGSEA. V lost 6 bases, J lost 5 bases, and 6 bases lay in between. CDR3 coding DNA: TGCAGCGTCAAATTAGATACGCAGTATTTT. It encodes CSVKLDTQYF.